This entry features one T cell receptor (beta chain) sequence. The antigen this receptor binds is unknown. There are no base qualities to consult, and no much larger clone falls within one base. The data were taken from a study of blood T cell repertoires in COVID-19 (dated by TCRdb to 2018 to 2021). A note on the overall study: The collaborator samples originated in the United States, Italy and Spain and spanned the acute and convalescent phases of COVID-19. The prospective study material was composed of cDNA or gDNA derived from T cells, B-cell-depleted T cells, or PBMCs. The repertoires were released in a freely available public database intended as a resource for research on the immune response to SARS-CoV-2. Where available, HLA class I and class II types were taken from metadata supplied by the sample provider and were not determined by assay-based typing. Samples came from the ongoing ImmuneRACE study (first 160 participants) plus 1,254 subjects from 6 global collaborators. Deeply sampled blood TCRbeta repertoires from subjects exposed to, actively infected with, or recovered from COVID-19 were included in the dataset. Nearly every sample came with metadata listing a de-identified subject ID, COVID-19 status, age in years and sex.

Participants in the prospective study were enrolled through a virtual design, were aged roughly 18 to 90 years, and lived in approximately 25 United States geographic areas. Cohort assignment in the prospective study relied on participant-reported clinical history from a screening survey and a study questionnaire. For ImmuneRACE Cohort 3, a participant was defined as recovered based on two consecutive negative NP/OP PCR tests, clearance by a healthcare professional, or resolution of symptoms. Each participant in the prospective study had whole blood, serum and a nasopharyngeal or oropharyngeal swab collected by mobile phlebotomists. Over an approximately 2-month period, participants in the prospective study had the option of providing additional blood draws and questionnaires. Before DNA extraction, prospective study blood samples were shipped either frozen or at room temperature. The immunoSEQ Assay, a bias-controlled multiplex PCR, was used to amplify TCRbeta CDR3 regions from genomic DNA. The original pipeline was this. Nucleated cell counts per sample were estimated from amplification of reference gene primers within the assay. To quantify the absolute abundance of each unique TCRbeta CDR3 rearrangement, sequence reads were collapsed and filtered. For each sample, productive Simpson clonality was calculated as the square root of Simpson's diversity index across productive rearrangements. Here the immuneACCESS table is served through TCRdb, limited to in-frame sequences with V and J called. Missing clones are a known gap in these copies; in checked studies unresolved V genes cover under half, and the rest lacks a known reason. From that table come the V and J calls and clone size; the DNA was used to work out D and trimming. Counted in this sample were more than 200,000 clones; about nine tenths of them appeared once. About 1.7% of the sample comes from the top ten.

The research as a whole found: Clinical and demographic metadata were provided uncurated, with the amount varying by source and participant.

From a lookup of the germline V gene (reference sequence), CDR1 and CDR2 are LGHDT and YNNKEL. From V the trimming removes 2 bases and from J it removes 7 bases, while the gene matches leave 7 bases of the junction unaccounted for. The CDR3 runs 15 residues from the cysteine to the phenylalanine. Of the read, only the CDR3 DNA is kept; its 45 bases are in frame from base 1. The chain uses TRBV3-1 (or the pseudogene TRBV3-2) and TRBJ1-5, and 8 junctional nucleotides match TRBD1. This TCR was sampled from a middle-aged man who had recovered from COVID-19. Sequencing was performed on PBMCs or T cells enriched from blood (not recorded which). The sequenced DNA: TGTGCCAGCAGCCAACATCAGGGGGCAGACCAGCCCCAGCATTTT. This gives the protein CASSQHQGADQPQHF.